This T cell receptor beta chain was sequenced for a study of blood T cell repertoires in COVID-19. Overall study: T cells, B-cell-depleted T cells, or PBMCs provided the cDNA or gDNA that served as material.

Assay: immunoSEQ multiplex PCR; the TCRdb copy retains only in-frame clones and omits some. The sample yields around 56,000 clones, around 87% seen once. The V end was cut by 4 bases, the J end by 4 bases, with 10 bases between. Germline V gene lookup returns CDR1 SGHNT and CDR2 YENEEA. The CDR3 sequence is 13 residues long. V and J are TRBV11-3 and TRBJ1-1; no definite D call. This clonotype was obtained from a man between 60 and 75 years old with active or convalescent COVID-19. The source material was peripheral blood. The chain's CDR3 is CASSSISSTEAFF. As DNA, the CDR3 is TGTGCCAGCAGCTCCATATCGAGCACTGAAGCTTTCTTT.